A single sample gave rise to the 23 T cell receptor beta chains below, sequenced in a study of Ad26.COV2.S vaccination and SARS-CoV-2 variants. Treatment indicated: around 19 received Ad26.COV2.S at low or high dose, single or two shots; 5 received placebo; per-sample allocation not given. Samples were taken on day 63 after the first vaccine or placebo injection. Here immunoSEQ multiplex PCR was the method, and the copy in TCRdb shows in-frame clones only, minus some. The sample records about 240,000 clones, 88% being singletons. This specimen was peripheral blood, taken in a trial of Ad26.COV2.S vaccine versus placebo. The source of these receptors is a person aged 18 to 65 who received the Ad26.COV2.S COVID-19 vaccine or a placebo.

DNA of the CDR3: TGTGCCAGCAGTGATCGAGGGGGGGTTAACAATCAGCCCCAGCATTTT. Its protein product is CASSDRGGVNNQPQHF. The rearrangement joins TRBV6-1 to TRBJ1-5; tentatively, D is TRBD1 (6 bases). Trimming removed 3 bases at V and 3 bases at J, with 15 bases between. The CDR3 covers 16 residues. The V gene's germline CDR1 is MNHNS and CDR2 SASEGT.

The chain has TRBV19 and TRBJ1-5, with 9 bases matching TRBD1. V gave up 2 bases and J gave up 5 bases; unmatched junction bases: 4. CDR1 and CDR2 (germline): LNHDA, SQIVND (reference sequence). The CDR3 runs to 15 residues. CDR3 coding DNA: TGTGCCAGTAGTATAACAGGGGGCGGCGATCAGCCCCAGCATTTT. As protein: CASSITGGGDQPQHF.

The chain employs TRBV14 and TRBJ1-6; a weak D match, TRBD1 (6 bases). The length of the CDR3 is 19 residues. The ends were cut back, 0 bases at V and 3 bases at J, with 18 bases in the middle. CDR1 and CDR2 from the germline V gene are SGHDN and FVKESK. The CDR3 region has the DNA TGTGCCAGCAGCCAAGACTTCCGCCCAGGGGATTACTATAATTCACCCCTCCACTTT. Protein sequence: CASSQDFRPGDYYNSPLHF. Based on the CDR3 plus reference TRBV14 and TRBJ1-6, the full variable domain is EAGVTQFPSHSVIEKGQTVTLRCDPISGHDNLYWYRRVMGKEIKFLLHFVKESKQDESGMPNNRFLAERTGGTYSTLKVQPAELEDSGVYFCASSQDFRPGDYYNSPLHFGNGTRLTVT.

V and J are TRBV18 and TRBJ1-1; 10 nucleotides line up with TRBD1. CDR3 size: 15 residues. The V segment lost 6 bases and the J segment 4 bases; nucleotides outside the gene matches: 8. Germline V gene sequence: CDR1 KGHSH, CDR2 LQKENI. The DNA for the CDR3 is TGTGCCAGCTCTCTGGGACAGGGGTTGGGCACTGAAGCTTTCTTT. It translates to CASSLGQGLGTEAFF.

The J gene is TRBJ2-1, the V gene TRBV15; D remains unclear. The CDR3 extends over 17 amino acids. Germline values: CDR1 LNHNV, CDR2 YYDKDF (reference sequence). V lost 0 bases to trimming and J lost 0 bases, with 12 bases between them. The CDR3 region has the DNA TGTGCCACCAGCAGAGATCCGGTTAGCAGCTCCTACAATGAGCAGTTCTTC. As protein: CATSRDPVSSSYNEQFF.

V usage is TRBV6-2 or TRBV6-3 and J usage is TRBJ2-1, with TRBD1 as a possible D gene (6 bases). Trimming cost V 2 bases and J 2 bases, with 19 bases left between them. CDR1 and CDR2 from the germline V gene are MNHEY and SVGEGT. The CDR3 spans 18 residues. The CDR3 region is CASSYDRRSTAAYNEQFF. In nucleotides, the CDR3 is TGTGCCAGCAGTTACGACAGGAGGAGTACCGCGGCCTACAATGAGCAGTTCTTC.

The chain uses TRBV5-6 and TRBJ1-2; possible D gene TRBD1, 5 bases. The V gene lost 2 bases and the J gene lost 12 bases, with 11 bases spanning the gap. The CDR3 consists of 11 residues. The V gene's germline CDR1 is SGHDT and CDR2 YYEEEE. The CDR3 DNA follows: TGTGCCAGCAGCTTAAGGGGTGGGGACACCTTC. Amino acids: CASSLRGGDTF.

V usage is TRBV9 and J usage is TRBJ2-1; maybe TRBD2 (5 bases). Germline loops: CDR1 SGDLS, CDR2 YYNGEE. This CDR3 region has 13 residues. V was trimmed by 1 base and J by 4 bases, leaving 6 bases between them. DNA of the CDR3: TGTGCCAGCAGCGTACGGGGTTACAATGAGCAGTTCTTC. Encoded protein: CASSVRGYNEQFF.

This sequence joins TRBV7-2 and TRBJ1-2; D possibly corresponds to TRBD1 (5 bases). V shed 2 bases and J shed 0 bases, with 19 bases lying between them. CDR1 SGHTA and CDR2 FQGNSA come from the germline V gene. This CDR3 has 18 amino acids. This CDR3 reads CASSLPKGSITSNYGYTF. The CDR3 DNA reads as TGTGCCAGCAGCTTACCCAAGGGGTCGATTACTTCTAACTATGGCTACACCTTC.

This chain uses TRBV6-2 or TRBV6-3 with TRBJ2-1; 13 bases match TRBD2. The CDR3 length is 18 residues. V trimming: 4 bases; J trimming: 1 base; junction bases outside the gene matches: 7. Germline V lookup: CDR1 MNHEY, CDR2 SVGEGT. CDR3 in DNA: TGTGCCAGCAGTTCGCTACCGGGACTAGCGGGGTCCTACAATGAGCAGTTCTTC. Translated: CASSSLPGLAGSYNEQFF.

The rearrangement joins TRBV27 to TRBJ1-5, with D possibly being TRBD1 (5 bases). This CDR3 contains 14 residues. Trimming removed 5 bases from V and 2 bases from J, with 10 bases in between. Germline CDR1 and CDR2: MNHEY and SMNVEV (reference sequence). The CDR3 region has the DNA TGTGCCAGCAGTGGAGGGGTGGGCAATCAGCCCCAGCATTTT. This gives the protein CASSGGVGNQPQHF.

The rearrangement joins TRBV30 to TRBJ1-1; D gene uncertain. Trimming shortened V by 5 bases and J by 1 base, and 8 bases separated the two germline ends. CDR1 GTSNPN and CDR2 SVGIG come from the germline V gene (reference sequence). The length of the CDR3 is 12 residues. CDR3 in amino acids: CAWDQANTEAFF. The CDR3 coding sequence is TGTGCCTGGGACCAGGCGAACACTGAAGCTTTCTTT. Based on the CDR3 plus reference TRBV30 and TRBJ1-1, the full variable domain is SQTIHQWPATLVQPVGSPLSLECTVEGTSNPNLYWYRQAAGRGLQLLFYSVGIGQISSEVPQNLSASRPQDRQFILSSKKLLLSDSGFYLCAWDQANTEAFFGQGTRLTVV.

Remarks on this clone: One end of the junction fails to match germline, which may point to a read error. The CDR3 sequence: CASSLAGGAQETQYF. As DNA, the CDR3 is TGTGCTAGCAGCCTAGCGGGAGGGGCCCAAGAGACCCAGTACTTC. The rearrangement links TRBV7-7 to TRBJ2-5; 12 nucleotides agree with TRBD2. In germline, CDR1 is SSHAT, CDR2 FNYEAQ (reference sequence). The CDR3 has 15 residues. Supplemented by reference TRBV7-7 and TRBJ2-5, the full variable domain reads GAGVSQSPRYKVTKRGQDVTLRCDPISSHATLYWYQQALGQGPEFLTYFNYEAQPDKSGLPSDRFSAERPEGSISTLTIQRTEQRDSAMYRCASSLAGGAQETQYFGPGTRLLVL.

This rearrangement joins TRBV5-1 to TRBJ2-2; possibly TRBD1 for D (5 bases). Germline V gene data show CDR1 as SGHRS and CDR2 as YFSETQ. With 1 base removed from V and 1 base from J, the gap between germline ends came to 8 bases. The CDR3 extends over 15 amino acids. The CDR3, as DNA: TGCGCCAGCAGCTTGTCCAGGGTGAACACCGGGGAGCTGTTTTTT. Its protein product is CASSLSRVNTGELFF.

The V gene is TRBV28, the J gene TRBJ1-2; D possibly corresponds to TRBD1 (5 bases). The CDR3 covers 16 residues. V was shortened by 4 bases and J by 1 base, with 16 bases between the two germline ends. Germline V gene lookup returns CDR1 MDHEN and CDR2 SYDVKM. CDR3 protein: CASSSGRAEGNYGYTF. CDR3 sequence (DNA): TGTGCCAGCAGTTCGGGCAGGGCGGAGGGTAACTATGGCTACACCTTC.

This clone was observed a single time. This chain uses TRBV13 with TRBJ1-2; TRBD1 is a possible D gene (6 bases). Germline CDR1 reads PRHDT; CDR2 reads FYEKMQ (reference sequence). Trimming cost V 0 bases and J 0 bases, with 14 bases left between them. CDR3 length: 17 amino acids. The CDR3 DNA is TGTGCCAGCAGCTTAGGGACAGGACCCTATTCTAACTATGGCTACACCTTC. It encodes CASSLGTGPYSNYGYTF.

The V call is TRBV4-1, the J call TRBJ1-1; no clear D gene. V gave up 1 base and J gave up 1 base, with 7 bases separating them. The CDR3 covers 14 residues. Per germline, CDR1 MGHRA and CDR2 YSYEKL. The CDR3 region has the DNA TGCGCCAGCAGCCAAGCCGGCCCGAACACTGAAGCTTTCTTT. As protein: CASSQAGPNTEAFF.

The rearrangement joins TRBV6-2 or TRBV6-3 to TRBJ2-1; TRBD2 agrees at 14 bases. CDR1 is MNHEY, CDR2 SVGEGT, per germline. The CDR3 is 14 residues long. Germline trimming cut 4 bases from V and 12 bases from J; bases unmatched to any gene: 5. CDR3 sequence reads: CASSLTSGGVGQFF. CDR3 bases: TGTGCCAGCAGTTTGACTAGCGGGGGGGTAGGGCAGTTCTTC.

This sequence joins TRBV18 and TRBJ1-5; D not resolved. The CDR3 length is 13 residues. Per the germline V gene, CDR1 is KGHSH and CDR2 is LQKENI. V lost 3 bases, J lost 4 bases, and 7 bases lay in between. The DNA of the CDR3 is TGTGCCAGCTCACCTGGAGGGAATCAGCCCCAGCATTTT. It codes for CASSPGGNQPQHF.

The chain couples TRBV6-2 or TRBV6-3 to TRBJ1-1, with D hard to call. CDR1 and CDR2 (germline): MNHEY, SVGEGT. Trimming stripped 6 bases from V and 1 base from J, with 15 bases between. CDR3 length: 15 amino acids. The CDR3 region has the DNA TGTGCCAGCAGCAACCGACGGCCGGGGAACACTGAAGCTTTCTTT. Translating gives CASSNRRPGNTEAFF.

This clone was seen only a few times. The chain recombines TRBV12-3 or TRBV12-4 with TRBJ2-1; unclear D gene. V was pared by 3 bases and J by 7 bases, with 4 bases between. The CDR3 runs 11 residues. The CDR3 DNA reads TGTGCCAGCAGTTTGTTGAATGAGCAGTTCTTC. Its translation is CASSLLNEQFF.

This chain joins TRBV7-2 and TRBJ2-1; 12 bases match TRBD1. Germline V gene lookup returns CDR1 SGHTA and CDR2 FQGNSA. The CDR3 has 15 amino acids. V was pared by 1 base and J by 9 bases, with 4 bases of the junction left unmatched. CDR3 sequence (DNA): TGTGCCAGCAGCTTAGGGGGGACAGGGGGCAGTGAGCAGTTCTTC. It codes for CASSLGGTGGSEQFF.

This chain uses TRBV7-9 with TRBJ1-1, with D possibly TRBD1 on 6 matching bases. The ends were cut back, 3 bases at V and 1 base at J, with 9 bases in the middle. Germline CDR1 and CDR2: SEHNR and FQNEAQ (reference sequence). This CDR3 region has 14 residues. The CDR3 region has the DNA TGTGCCAGCAGCTTGATCAGGGGGAACACTGAAGCTTTCTTT. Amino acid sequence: CASSLIRGNTEAFF.